This entry lists 4 T cell receptor beta chains sequenced from one sample in a study of cytomegalovirus exposure and HLA in healthy donors. Primers included in the PCR were 60 Vbeta and 13 Jbeta primers. The repertoire was sequenced with immunoSEQ multiplex PCR; TCRdb's copy has only in-frame clones and lacks some. Counted here are more than 100,000 clones, roughly 80% occurring once; the ten biggest clones make up 1%. Sequenced sample: PBMCs. Source of these receptors: a man aged 35-49 years in good health and CMV-seronegative.

Of note for this clone: Relative to the germline gene, one junction end is altered; a read error may explain this. The V call is TRBV7-2, the J call TRBJ1-1; possible D gene TRBD1, 6 bases. The CDR3 runs 14 residues. Germline V gene sequence: CDR1 SGHTA, CDR2 FQGNSA. The CDR3 reads CASSLAAGAVEAFF. CDR3 sequence (DNA): TGTGCCAGCAGCCTAGCTGCAGGGGCCGTTGAGGCTTTCTTT.

The chain links TRBV5-1 to TRBJ2-5; TRBD2 might be the D (6 bases). CDR3 length equals 15 residues. Germline assignment: CDR1 SGHRS and CDR2 YFSETQ. Trimming took 2 bases from V and 0 from J, leaving 11 bases between them. The CDR3 DNA follows: TGCGCCAGCAGCTTCGGGAGCCCGTACCAAGAGACCCAGTACTTC. Protein product: CASSFGSPYQETQYF. Complete variable domain (other parts from reference TRBV5-1 and TRBJ2-5): KAGVTQTPRYLIKTRGQQVTLSCSPISGHRSVSWYQQTPGQGLQFLFEYFSETQRNKGNFPGRFSGRQFSNSRSEMNVSTLELGDSALYLCASSFGSPYQETQYFGPGTRLLVL.

This chain links TRBV28 with TRBJ2-1, with 10 bases fitting TRBD1. From germline, CDR1 is MDHEN and CDR2 SYDVKM. This CDR3 is 15 amino acids long. V lost 0 bases to trimming and J lost 5 bases; unmatched junction nucleotides: 1. This CDR3 is CASSLWDRGDNEQFF. CDR3 DNA: TGTGCCAGCAGTTTATGGGACAGGGGGGACAATGAGCAGTTCTTC. Drawing the rest from reference TRBV28 and TRBJ2-1, the complete variable domain is DVKVTQSSRYLVKRTGEKVFLECVQDMDHENMFWYRQDPGLGLRLIYFSYDVKMKEKGDIPEGYSVSREKKERFSLILESASTNQTSMYLCASSLWDRGDNEQFFGPGTRLTVL.

This clone was seen a handful of times. This chain links TRBV10-3 with TRBJ2-1; TRBD2 agrees at 10 bases. The CDR3 runs 20 residues. Germline V gene sequence: CDR1 ENHRY, CDR2 SYGVKD. The J segment lost 6 bases and the V segment lost 4 bases, leaving 21 bases of the junction unmatched. CDR3 sequence: CAISAPGGLAGAMSGNEQFF. For the CDR3, the DNA is TGTGCCATCAGTGCCCCGGGGGGGCTAGCGGGAGCCATGAGCGGCAATGAGCAGTTCTTC.